The entry below describes one T cell receptor beta chain. Per the original data handling: Reference gene primer amplification yielded estimated nucleated cell counts. Clones were sequenced by immunoSEQ multiplex PCR, and TCRdb holds only the in-frame ones, with some missing. The V and J calls and the clone size are those of that table, but D and trimming were determined from the DNA. This table holds 70,000 to 85,000 clones, around 80% found once. Trimming cost V 7 bases and J 5 bases, with 11 bases left between them. Germline V CDR1 and CDR2: SNHLY, FYNNEI. CDR3 length: 12 amino acids. This entry comes from a study of blood T cell repertoires in COVID-19.

The TCR originated in a human donor in a cohort sampled during active COVID-19. The sample comprised peripheral blood. The V call is TRBV2, the J call TRBJ1-1, with unresolved D. The CDR3 DNA follows: TGTGCCAGCACGGGGTATAGGACTGAAGCTTTCTTT. Its protein is CASTGYRTEAFF.